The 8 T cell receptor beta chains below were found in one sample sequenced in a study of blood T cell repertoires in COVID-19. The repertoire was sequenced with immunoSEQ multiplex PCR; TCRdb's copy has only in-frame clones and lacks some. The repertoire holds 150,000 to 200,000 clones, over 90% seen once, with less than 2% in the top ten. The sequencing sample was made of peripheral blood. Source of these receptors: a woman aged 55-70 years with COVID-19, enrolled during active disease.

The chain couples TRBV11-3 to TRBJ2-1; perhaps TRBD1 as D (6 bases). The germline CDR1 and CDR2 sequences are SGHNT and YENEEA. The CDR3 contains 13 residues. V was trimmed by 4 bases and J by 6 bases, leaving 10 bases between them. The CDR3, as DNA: TGTGCCAGCAGCTCCCAGGGGTTCAATGAGCAGTTCTTC. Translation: CASSSQGFNEQFF.

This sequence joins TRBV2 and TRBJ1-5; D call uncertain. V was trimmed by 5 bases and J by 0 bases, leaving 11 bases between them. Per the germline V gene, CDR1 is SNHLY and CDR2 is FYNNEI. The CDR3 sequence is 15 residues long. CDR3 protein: CASSTQRLSNQPQHF. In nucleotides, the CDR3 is TGTGCCAGCAGTACTCAGAGACTTAGCAATCAGCCCCAGCATTTT.

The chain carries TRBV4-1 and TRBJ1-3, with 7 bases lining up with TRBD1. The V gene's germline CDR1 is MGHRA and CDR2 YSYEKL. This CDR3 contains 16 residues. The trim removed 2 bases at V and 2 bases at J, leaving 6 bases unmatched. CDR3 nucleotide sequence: TGCGCCAGCAGCCAATCTGCAGGGGGTACTGGAAACACCATATATTTT. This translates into CASSQSAGGTGNTIYF.

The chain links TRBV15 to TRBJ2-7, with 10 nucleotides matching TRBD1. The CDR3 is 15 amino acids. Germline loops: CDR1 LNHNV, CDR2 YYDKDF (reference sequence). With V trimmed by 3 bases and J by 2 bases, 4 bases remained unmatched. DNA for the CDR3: TGTGCCACCAGCAGCACGGGACAGGGGACCTACGAGCAGTACTTC. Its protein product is CATSSTGQGTYEQYF.

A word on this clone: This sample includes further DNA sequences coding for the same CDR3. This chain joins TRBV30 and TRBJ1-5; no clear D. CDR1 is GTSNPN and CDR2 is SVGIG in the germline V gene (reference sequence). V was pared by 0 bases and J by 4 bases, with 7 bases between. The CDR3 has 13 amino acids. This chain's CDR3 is CAWSVRGNQPQHF. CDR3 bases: TGTGCCTGGAGTGTACGAGGTAATCAGCCCCAGCATTTT.

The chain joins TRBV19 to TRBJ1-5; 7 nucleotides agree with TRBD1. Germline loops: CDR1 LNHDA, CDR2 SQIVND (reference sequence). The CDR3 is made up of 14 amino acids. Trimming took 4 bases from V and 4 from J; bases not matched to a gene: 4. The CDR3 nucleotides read TGTGCCAGTAGTAGTTTACAGGGGAATCAGCCCCAGCATTTT. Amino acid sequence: CASSSLQGNQPQHF.

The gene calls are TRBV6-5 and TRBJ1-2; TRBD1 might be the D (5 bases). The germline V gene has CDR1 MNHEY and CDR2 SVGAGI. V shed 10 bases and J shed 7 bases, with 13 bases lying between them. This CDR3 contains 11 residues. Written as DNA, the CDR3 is TGTGCCACCAATCGGGGGGGTGGCTACACCTTC. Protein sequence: CATNRGGGYTF.

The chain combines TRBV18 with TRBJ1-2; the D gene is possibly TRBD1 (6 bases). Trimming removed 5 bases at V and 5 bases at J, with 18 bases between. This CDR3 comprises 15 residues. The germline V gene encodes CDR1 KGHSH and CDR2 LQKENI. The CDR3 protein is CASSTATGPLYGYTF. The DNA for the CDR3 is TGTGCCAGCTCAACAGCGACAGGCCCCCTTTATGGCTACACCTTC.